These 8 T cell receptor beta chains share one sample of origin, sequenced in a study of T cell responses to AZD1222 COVID-19 vaccine (dated by TCRdb to about 2021). In light of the paper, this sample's time point label describes: baseline before first vaccination. The meaning of the sample's treatment or condition label: meningococcal conjugate vaccine given as trial control. Libraries were prepared through the immunoSEQ multiplex PCR assay. In TCRdb, the immuneACCESS table is reduced to in-frame sequences with V and J assigned. These tables do not hold every clone; where another copy was compared, an unresolved V gene accounts for under half, and the others remain unexplained. The sample includes about 110,000 clones, with approximately 85% observed a single time. Of the sample, more than 10% is held by the ten largest clones. The sample was peripheral blood, taken on day 0 of MenACWY control vaccination. The receptors originated from an adult in good health.

The rearrangement joins TRBV28 to TRBJ2-1; no reliable D call. V was pared by 2 bases and J by 11 bases, with 7 bases between. The CDR3 has 11 amino acids. Looked up from germline, CDR1 is MDHEN and CDR2 is SYDVKM. CDR3 sequence: CASSLPRKQFF. The CDR3, as DNA: TGTGCCAGCAGTTTACCTAGAAAGCAGTTCTTC.

This clone appeared a single time. The chain uses TRBV18 and TRBJ1-3; maybe TRBD1 (6 bases). This CDR3 region has 15 residues. Germline assignment: CDR1 KGHSH and CDR2 LQKENI. The germline V and J ends were trimmed by 3 bases and 0 bases, with 9 bases remaining between them. CDR3 sequence: CASSPGQISGNTIYF. CDR3 in DNA: TGTGCCAGCTCACCCGGACAGATCTCTGGAAACACCATATATTTT.

The CDR3 reads CASSLAGRPNSPLHF. The DNA for the CDR3 is TGTGCCAGCAGCTTAGCAGGACGGCCTAATTCACCCCTCCACTTT. The J gene is TRBJ1-6, the V gene TRBV11-1; D not certain. V lost 0 bases to trimming and J lost 6 bases, with 9 bases between them. Germline V gene sequence: CDR1 SGHAT, CDR2 FQDESV (reference sequence). CDR3 length equals 15 residues.

This chain joins TRBV14 and TRBJ2-2, with TRBD2 as a possible D gene (5 bases). Germline V gives CDR1 SGHDN, CDR2 FVKESK. CDR3 length equals 16 residues. The ends were cut back, 5 bases at V and 6 bases at J, with 19 bases in the middle. This CDR3 is CASSTNMRGGSGELFF. The CDR3 DNA reads TGTGCCAGCAGCACAAATATGAGAGGAGGCTCCGGGGAGCTGTTTTTT.

The chain couples TRBV2 to TRBJ1-1; D is undetermined. V was trimmed by 10 bases and J by 1 base, leaving 10 bases between them. Germline assignment: CDR1 SNHLY and CDR2 FYNNEI. The CDR3 length is 12 residues. The CDR3 coding sequence is TGTGCCACCAAGACGGGGAACACTGAAGCTTTCTTT. Amino acid sequence: CATKTGNTEAFF. Full variable domain (remainder filled in from reference TRBV2 and TRBJ1-1): EPEVTQTPSHQVTQMGQEVILRCVPISNHLYFYWYRQILGQKVEFLVSFYNNEISEKSEIFDDQFSVERPDGSNFTLKIRSTKLEDSAMYFCATKTGNTEAFFGQGTRLTVV.

The CDR3 protein is CASSLEGANYGYTF. The CDR3 DNA reads as TGTGCCAGCAGCTTAGAAGGAGCGAACTATGGCTACACCTTC. V usage is TRBV7-2 and J usage is TRBJ1-2; D remains unclear. CDR3 length equals 14 residues. The V gene lost 1 base and the J gene lost 2 bases, with 8 bases spanning the gap. Germline CDR1 is SGHTA and CDR2 is FQGNSA.

The gene calls are TRBV12-5 and TRBJ2-1; D may be TRBD2 (6 bases). The CDR3 runs to 11 residues. Trimming removed 6 bases at V and 8 bases at J, with 8 bases between. Germline V gives CDR1 LGHNT, CDR2 FRNRAP. CDR3: CASGWGDEQFF. The CDR3, as DNA: TGTGCTAGTGGATGGGGGGATGAGCAGTTCTTC.

V gene TRBV5-1 combines with J gene TRBJ2-1, with 10 nucleotides matching TRBD2. Per the germline V gene, CDR1 is SGHRS and CDR2 is YFSETQ. V trimming: 0 bases; J trimming: 4 bases; junction bases outside the gene matches: 7. CDR3 size: 17 residues. The chain's CDR3 is CASSLEGLAIGYNEQFF. For the CDR3, the DNA is TGCGCCAGCAGCTTGGAGGGACTAGCGATTGGGTACAATGAGCAGTTCTTC.